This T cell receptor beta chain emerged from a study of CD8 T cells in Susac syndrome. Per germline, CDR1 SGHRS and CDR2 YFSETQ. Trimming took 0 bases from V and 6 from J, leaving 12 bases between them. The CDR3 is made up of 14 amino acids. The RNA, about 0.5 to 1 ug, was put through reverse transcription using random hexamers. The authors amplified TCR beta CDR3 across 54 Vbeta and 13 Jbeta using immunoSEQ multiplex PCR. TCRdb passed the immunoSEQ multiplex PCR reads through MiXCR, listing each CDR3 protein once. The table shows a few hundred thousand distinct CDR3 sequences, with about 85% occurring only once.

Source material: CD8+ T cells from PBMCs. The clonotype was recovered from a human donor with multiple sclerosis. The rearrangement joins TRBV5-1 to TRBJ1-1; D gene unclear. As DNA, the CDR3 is TGCGCCAGCAGCTTGGTTGTTCAGGAGGCTGAAGCTTTCTTT. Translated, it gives CASSLVVQEAEAFF. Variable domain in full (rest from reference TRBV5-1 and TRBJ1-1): KAGVTQTPRYLIKTRGQQVTLSCSPISGHRSVSWYQQTPGQGLQFLFEYFSETQRNKGNFPGRFSGRQFSNSRSEMNVSTLELGDSALYLCASSLVVQEAEAFFGQGTRLTVV.